A selection of T cell receptor beta chains follows, all from one sample in a study of CD4+ T cells in melanoma. Measured with immunoSEQ multiplex PCR; TCRdb has only the in-frame clones, and not every one. The profile shows several thousand clones, under 65% of them singletons. Sample: cells from a culture (not recorded whether cultured in vitro). All receptors derive from a human donor with melanoma. CDR3s leave out the opening cysteine and the closing phenylalanine or tryptophan. A D gene is named only where the DNA matches it firmly.

V gene: TRBV6-6; D gene: .; J gene: TRBJ2-1; CDR3 protein: ASGDGDEQF
V gene: TRBV13; D gene: TRBD1; J gene: TRBJ2-1; CDR3 protein: ASRPRGHSHNEQF
V gene: TRBV9; D gene: .; J gene: TRBJ1-1; CDR3 protein: ASSAEGHLVGAF
V gene: TRBV10-3; D gene: .; J gene: TRBJ2-1; CDR3 protein: AEHAHEQF
V gene: TRBV7-3; D gene: .; J gene: TRBJ2-1; CDR3 protein: ASSSPSASSYNEQF
V gene: TRBV19; D gene: .; J gene: TRBJ1-5; CDR3 protein: ASSTDLQGWHQPQH
V gene: TRBV6-6; D gene: .; J gene: TRBJ2-7; CDR3 protein: ASREVPGFSYEQY
V gene: TRBV6-1; D gene: .; J gene: TRBJ1-6; CDR3 protein: ASSELSGGVDGNSPLH
V gene: TRBV5-1; D gene: .; J gene: TRBJ1-2; CDR3 protein: ASSLAEGDGYT
V gene: TRBV13; D gene: TRBD1; J gene: TRBJ1-2; CDR3 protein: ASSTWTGNYGYT